This note documents a single TCR beta chain sequence. Its antigen is unidentified. This sample was included in a study of blood T cells in healthy people across ages. Overall study findings and caveats: Unsorted PBMCs ruled out conclusive naive versus antigen-experienced comparison.

The V gene lost 5 bases and the J gene lost 8 bases, with 9 bases spanning the gap. CDR3 size: 11 residues. Then a second PCR, running about 6 to 11 cycles, was carried out with a sample-barcoded 5' primer and a J-beta primer mix. TCRdb ran MiXCR on the 5' RACE reads and lists one entry per CDR3 protein. Of some 1 million distinct CDR3 sequences in the sample, 45% were seen once. The sample comprised blood. This chain connects TRBV12-3 or TRBV12-4 to TRBJ1-1; no clear D gene. The receptor's source is an older woman in good health. In nucleotides, the CDR3 is TGTGCCAGCAGTCTGGTAAACGAAGCTTTCTTT. Translating it yields CASSLVNEAFF.